The 15 T cell receptor beta chains presented below share a single source sample, sequenced in a study of T cell changes during pregnancy in multiple sclerosis (dated by TCRdb to the late 2010s). Receptor amplification or capture employed the immunoSEQ multiplex PCR assay. The table was pulled from immuneACCESS by TCRdb, which kept in-frame rearrangements only. Such tables lose some clones; where checked, under half of the loss comes from unresolved V genes, and the rest has no known cause. The sample data list tens of thousands of clones, and about 89% of these were observed just once. Together, the top ten hold approximately 13% of the sample. This material consisted of CD8+ T cells from peripheral blood mononuclear cells, taken in the first trimester of pregnancy. The receptors stem from a female donor in good health, enrolled as a control in a pregnancy study.

The chain joins TRBV2 to TRBJ1-2, with D perhaps TRBD1 (6 bases). CDR1 is SNHLY and CDR2 is FYNNEI in the germline V gene. This CDR3 contains 13 residues. V was pared by 8 bases and J by 4 bases, with 14 bases between. The CDR3, as DNA: TGTGCCAGCTGCACAGGGAAGGGCTATGGCTACACCTTC. Translation: CASCTGKGYGYTF.

This clone occurred once. The chain recombines TRBV5-5 with TRBJ2-5; 11 bases fit TRBD2. There are 16 residues in the CDR3. Losses at the gene ends were 4 bases for V and 4 bases for J; bases not matched to a gene: 9. The germline V gene encodes CDR1 SGHKS and CDR2 YYEKEE (reference sequence). The CDR3 loop reads CASSGIAGGLLETQYF. CDR3 coding DNA: TGTGCCAGCAGCGGAATAGCGGGGGGGCTCTTAGAGACCCAGTACTTC.

V gene TRBV28 combines with J gene TRBJ2-2, with D maybe TRBD2 (6 bases). The CDR3 totals 13 residues. V dropped 2 bases and J dropped 6 bases, with 7 bases sitting between them. Germline-derived CDR1 and CDR2 are MDHEN and SYDVKM. As DNA, the CDR3 is TGTGCCAGCAGTTTAGGAGGGGCCGGGGAGCTGTTTTTT. This gives the protein CASSLGGAGELFF.

The genes are TRBV2 and TRBJ2-1; 7 bases fit TRBD2. CDR1 SNHLY and CDR2 FYNNEI come from the germline V gene. V was clipped by 4 bases and J by 6 bases; unmatched bases: 9. CDR3 length: 15 residues. CDR3 in amino acids: CASSGSGPYGNEQFF. Written as DNA, the CDR3 is TGTGCCAGCAGTGGTAGCGGGCCCTACGGCAATGAGCAGTTCTTC.

J is TRBJ2-7 and V is TRBV7-9; 8 positions match TRBD2. J lost 5 bases, V lost 3 bases, and 21 bases had no gene match. This CDR3 region has 19 residues. Germline assignment: CDR1 SEHNR and CDR2 FQNEAQ (reference sequence). The CDR3 sequence is CASSLPKGVASGSGDEQYF. DNA for the CDR3: TGTGCCAGCAGCTTGCCGAAGGGAGTAGCAAGCGGGAGTGGTGACGAGCAGTACTTC. Looking up the rest from reference TRBV7-9 and TRBJ2-7 gives the full variable domain: DTGVSQNPRHKITKRGQNVTFRCDPISEHNRLYWYRQTLGQGPEFLTYFQNEAQLEKSRLLSDRFSAERPKGSFSTLEIQRTEQGDSAMYLCASSLPKGVASGSGDEQYFGPGTRLTVT.

The chain uses TRBV21-1 and TRBJ2-5; the DNA was not compared with TRBD2, the D call given in the table. TRBV21-1 constitutes a pseudogene. CDR3 size: 15 residues. CDR3 sequence: CASSKGEGRGETQYF. CDR3 DNA sequence: TGTGCCAGCAGCAAAGGGGAGGGCAGGGGTGAGACCCAGTACTTC.

This chain uses TRBV7-6 with TRBJ2-3; D might be TRBD1 (5 bases). This CDR3 has 14 residues. CDR1 and CDR2 (germline): SGHVS, FNYEAQ. V gave up 3 bases and J gave up 1 base, with 8 bases separating them. CDR3 sequence (DNA): TGTGCCAGCAGCTTTTTAGGGGGCACAGATACGCAGTATTTT. Protein sequence: CASSFLGGTDTQYF.

The chain is built from TRBV7-9 and TRBJ1-1; a possible D gene is TRBD1 (6 bases). V dropped 5 bases and J dropped 4 bases, with 14 bases sitting between them. Germline V lookup: CDR1 SEHNR, CDR2 FQNEAQ (reference sequence). The CDR3 runs 14 residues. CDR3 residues: CASSPGRGATEAFF. The CDR3, as DNA: TGTGCCAGCAGCCCAGGCAGGGGAGCCACTGAAGCTTTCTTT.

J is TRBJ2-2 and V is TRBV6-1; tentatively, D is TRBD2 (8 bases). The CDR3 totals 18 residues. Germline assignment: CDR1 MNHNS and CDR2 SASEGT. Trimming shortened V by 2 bases and J by 3 bases, and 19 bases separated the two germline ends. This chain's CDR3 is CASSESDGGGQYTGELFF. As DNA, the CDR3 is TGTGCCAGCAGTGAAAGTGACGGGGGGGGACAGTACACCGGGGAGCTGTTTTTT.

The chain joins TRBV27 to TRBJ1-4; TRBD1 agrees at 11 bases. The junction had 12 bases not matched to a gene; V was cut back by 3 bases and J by 6 bases. CDR3 length equals 18 residues. Germline V gene sequence: CDR1 MNHEY, CDR2 SMNVEV (reference sequence). Here the CDR3 DNA reads TGTGCCAGCAGTTTGGAGGGACAGGGGGGCGCCCTCTATGAAAAACTGTTTTTT. Protein sequence: CASSLEGQGGALYEKLFF.

V is TRBV4-3 and J is TRBJ2-1; D not resolved. The V gene's germline CDR1 is LGHNA and CDR2 YSLEER. The CDR3 spans 13 residues. Deletions cut 0 bases from V and 9 bases from J, with 9 bases between. Written as DNA, the CDR3 is TGCGCCAGCAGCCAAGATAGTACGGGTGAGCAGTTCTTC. Translating it yields CASSQDSTGEQFF.

The chain is built from TRBV5-4 and TRBJ1-6; tentative D call: TRBD1 (6 bases). Trimming removed 0 bases at V and 7 bases at J, with 14 bases between. The CDR3 extends over 16 amino acids. Germline loops: CDR1 SGHNT, CDR2 YYREEE (reference sequence). This chain's CDR3 is CASSLADGGPNSPLHF. DNA for the CDR3: TGTGCCAGCAGCTTGGCTGATGGGGGCCCGAATTCACCCCTCCACTTT. The variable domain in full, with the rest retrieved from reference TRBV5-4 and TRBJ1-6, is ETGVTQSPTHLIKTRGQQVTLRCSSQSGHNTVSWYQQALGQGPQFIFQYYREEENGRGNFPPRFSGLQFPNYSSELNVNALELDDSALYLCASSLADGGPNSPLHFGNGTRLTVT.

The rearrangement links TRBV28 to TRBJ1-5, with D possibly matching TRBD1 (5 bases). In germline, CDR1 is MDHEN, CDR2 SYDVKM. Trimming cost V 7 bases and J 0 bases, with 16 bases left between them. The CDR3 extends over 16 amino acids. CDR3 nucleotide sequence: TGTGCCAGCACCTTACTTAAGGGGAATAGCAATCAGCCCCAGCATTTT. Translated, it gives CASTLLKGNSNQPQHF.

In the case of this clone: Germline is not matched at one junction end, which may reflect a read error. The chain employs TRBV5-5 and TRBJ2-7; D might be TRBD2 (6 bases). CDR3 length equals 15 residues. CDR1 and CDR2 (germline): SGHKS, YYEKEE (reference sequence). The CDR3 DNA sequence: TGCGCCAGCAGCCAAGTAGCGGACTACTCCTACGAGCAGTACTTC. It translates to CASSQVADYSYEQYF.

The chain couples TRBV7-8 to TRBJ1-2; D remains unclear. V gave up 1 base and J gave up 0 bases, with 9 bases separating them. The germline V gene encodes CDR1 SGHVS and CDR2 FQNEAQ. This CDR3 comprises 15 residues. The CDR3, as DNA: TGTGCCAGCAGCTTAGTCGAGGTCCCTAACTATGGCTACACCTTC. Protein product: CASSLVEVPNYGYTF. Full variable domain (missing parts from reference TRBV7-8 and TRBJ1-2): GAGVSQSPRYKVAKRGQDVALRCDPISGHVSLFWYQQALGQGPEFLTYFQNEAQLDKSGLPSDRFFAERPEGSVSTLKIQRTQQEDSAVYLCASSLVEVPNYGYTFGSGTRLTVV.